These T cell receptor beta chains were read from a single sample in a study of CD8 T cells in Susac syndrome. Each CDR3 protein is one row after TCRdb ran MiXCR on the immunoSEQ multiplex PCR reads. The repertoire holds about 430,000 distinct CDR3 sequences, with more than 80% as singletons. The sequencing sample was made of CD8+ T cells from PBMCs. These receptors originate from a human donor with multiple sclerosis. Both conserved end residues are part of each CDR3. Each record gives: V gene, CDR3 protein.

>TRBV2
CASLVYRNTGELFF
>TRBV27
CASSLSAGQVYEQYF
>TRBV7-9
CASSLGAGSNEQFF
>TRBV29-1
CSALPRGYNEQFF
>TRBV12-3/TRBV12-4
CASSLTGPYLEQFF
>TRBV5-4
CASSLSTSGGELFF
>TRBV29-1
CSVEDPGTGIYEQYF
>TRBV30
CAWETGSGYTF
>TRBV10-3
CAISEGDNPTYEQYF
>TRBV20-1
CSASFTGAGANTEAFF
>TRBV7-6
CASSGGSSGREWHF
>TRBV4-2
CASSQAPGPSEEQYF
>TRBV6-5
CASSYSPSPPLSEQFF
>TRBV6-2/TRBV6-3
CASSYPVPGQGEVGELFF
>TRBV28
CASSFRAGGVYEQYF
>TRBV5-1
CASSLGTSGRYEQFF
>TRBV28
CASSLRDRPTDTQYF
>TRBV12-3/TRBV12-4
CASRDDRLGQETQYF
>TRBV30
CACGGPGYTF
>TRBV7-2
CASSPGTGLVAKNIQYF
>TRBV11-2
CASSLILAGGPYEQYF
>TRBV4-1
CASSLAGGPGETQYF
>TRBV10-3
CAISELGGESYEQYF
>TRBV16
CASSQSAYSYEQYF
>TRBV6-1
CASSVAGGNSGNTIYF
>TRBV6-5
CASSFTGQGKGSDTQYF
>TRBV7-9
CASSPPREDFGYTF
>TRBV6-5
CASSGDRADQPQHF
>TRBV4-1
CASSQVTEAQPQHF
>TRBV28
CASSPTPSPGNEQFF
>TRBV9
CASSVSGAGEQYF
>TRBV7-9
CASSRPSEASTDTQYF
>TRBV6-1
CASSEEREDYNEQFF
>TRBV14
CASSPGTASNTGELFF
>TRBV24-1
CATSDINTDTQYF
>TRBV11-2
CASSHLAFPETQYF
>TRBV13
CASSSRGGSYGYTF
>TRBV4-1
CASSPYGREIDGYTF
>TRBV4-1
CASSQGQVEGNTIYF
>TRBV6-1
CASSEWAEDSSGNTIYF
>TRBV5-1
CASSSDRGGYNEQFF
>TRBV5-1
CASSFRDVDGELFF
>TRBV30
CAWSSRQVYSNQPQHF
>TRBV7-9
CASSSYRGVDEAFF
>TRBV20-1
CSAILIDYGYTF